The 9 T cell receptor beta chains listed next were all sequenced from one sample in a study of blood T cells in healthy people across ages. The use of a sample-barcoded 5' primer and a J-beta primer mix characterized a second PCR of 7 to 11 cycles. A single record per CDR3 protein comes from TCRdb applying MiXCR to the 5' RACE reads. The sample lists approximately 1.5 million distinct CDR3 sequences; about 31% were seen once. Sample: blood. These receptors were obtained from a woman aged 25-40 years in good health.

As to this clonotype: Relative to the germline gene, one junction end is altered; a read error may explain this. Here the CDR3 DNA reads TGCGCCTGGAGTGTAGGAAATAGCGGGTACCAAGAGACCCAGTACTTC. It encodes CAWSVGNSGYQETQYF. The chain employs TRBV30 and TRBJ2-5, with TRBD2 matching over 7 bases. CDR1 is GTSNPN, CDR2 SVGIG, per germline (reference sequence). CDR3 length: 16 residues.

The V call is TRBV28, the J call TRBJ1-5; possible D gene TRBD1, 5 bases. CDR1 and CDR2 (germline): MDHEN, SYDVKM. The CDR3 extends over 16 amino acids. Trimming left V 7 bases short and J 0 bases short, with 16 bases between. In DNA, the CDR3 is TGTGCCAGCATCCCCCCGAGGGGTCGTAGCAATCAGCCCCAGCATTTT. Protein: CASIPPRGRSNQPQHF. The entire variable domain, with the rest obtained from reference TRBV28 and TRBJ1-5, is as follows: DVKVTQSSRYLVKRTGEKVFLECVQDMDHENMFWYRQDPGLGLRLIYFSYDVKMKEKGDIPEGYSVSREKKERFSLILESASTNQTSMYLCASIPPRGRSNQPQHFGDGTRLSIL.

This clonotype was seen a handful of times. The chain combines TRBV28 with TRBJ2-1, with 8 bases lining up with TRBD2. The V and J ends lost 4 bases and 6 bases, in that order; junction bases with no gene match: 8. In germline, CDR1 is MDHEN, CDR2 SYDVKM. The CDR3 runs to 15 residues. The DNA for the CDR3 is TGTGCCAGCAGTTCACCGGGACTAGGGGCCAATGAGCAGTTCTTC. Translation: CASSSPGLGANEQFF. Full variable domain (outside the CDR3, taken from reference TRBV28 and TRBJ2-1): DVKVTQSSRYLVKRTGEKVFLECVQDMDHENMFWYRQDPGLGLRLIYFSYDVKMKEKGDIPEGYSVSREKKERFSLILESASTNQTSMYLCASSSPGLGANEQFFGPGTRLTVL.

The chain employs TRBV28 and TRBJ2-1; 8 nucleotides line up with TRBD2. This CDR3 comprises 15 residues. In germline, CDR1 is MDHEN, CDR2 SYDVKM. V was clipped by 3 bases and J by 9 bases; unmatched bases: 10. DNA for the CDR3: TGTGCCAGCAGTTTGAGACTAGCGCATCGGGGTGAGCAGTTCTTC. Amino acid sequence: CASSLRLAHRGEQFF.

V gene TRBV4-2 combines with J gene TRBJ1-4, with 9 bases lining up with TRBD1. The CDR3 runs to 14 residues. Germline loops: CDR1 LGHNA, CDR2 YNFKEQ. With V trimmed by 3 bases and J by 9 bases, 5 bases remained unmatched. The CDR3 loop is CASSQDRGGQKLFF. The CDR3 nucleotides read TGTGCCAGCAGCCAGGACAGGGGAGGTCAAAAACTGTTTTTT.

The CDR3 is CSAGRVGDRAYEQYF. Written as DNA, the CDR3 is TGCAGTGCTGGACGGGTGGGGGACAGGGCCTACGAGCAGTACTTC. The chain recombines TRBV20-1 with TRBJ2-7; 9 nucleotides match TRBD1. J gave up 2 bases and V 5 bases, and 10 bases lay outside the gene matches. CDR1 and CDR2 from the germline V gene are DFQATT and SNEGSKA (reference sequence). The CDR3 length is 15 residues.

The chain is built from TRBV20-1 and TRBJ2-5; 7 bases match TRBD2. The J call could be wrong; TRBJ2-7 is a better fit for the DNA end. The CDR3 loop spans 13 amino acids. Per germline, CDR1 DFQATT and CDR2 SNEGSKA (reference sequence). CDR3 bases: TGCAGTGGTTACGTGGGAGGGGTCTACGAGCAGTACTTC. It translates to CSGYVGGVYEQYF.

This clonotype was counted ten times or more. The chain uses TRBV13 and TRBJ2-7; 9 bases are a match to TRBD1. The V segment lost 10 bases and the J segment 3 bases; nucleotides outside the gene matches: 13. The CDR3 covers 15 residues. CDR1 is PRHDT, CDR2 FYEKMQ, per germline (reference sequence). The CDR3 reads CATTRAGTGLYEQYF. The CDR3 region has the DNA TGTGCCACCACACGGGCTGGGACAGGGCTCTACGAGCAGTACTTC.

This clonotype was counted a few times. The V gene is TRBV7-2, the J gene TRBJ2-3; weak D call: TRBD1 (6 bases). Trimming left V 5 bases short and J 2 bases short, with 14 bases between. The CDR3 sequence is 15 residues long. Germline values: CDR1 SGHTA, CDR2 FQGNSA. For the CDR3, the DNA is TGTGCCAGCAGCCCCAGGGGCAGTCTCACAGATACGCAGTATTTT. It encodes CASSPRGSLTDTQYF.